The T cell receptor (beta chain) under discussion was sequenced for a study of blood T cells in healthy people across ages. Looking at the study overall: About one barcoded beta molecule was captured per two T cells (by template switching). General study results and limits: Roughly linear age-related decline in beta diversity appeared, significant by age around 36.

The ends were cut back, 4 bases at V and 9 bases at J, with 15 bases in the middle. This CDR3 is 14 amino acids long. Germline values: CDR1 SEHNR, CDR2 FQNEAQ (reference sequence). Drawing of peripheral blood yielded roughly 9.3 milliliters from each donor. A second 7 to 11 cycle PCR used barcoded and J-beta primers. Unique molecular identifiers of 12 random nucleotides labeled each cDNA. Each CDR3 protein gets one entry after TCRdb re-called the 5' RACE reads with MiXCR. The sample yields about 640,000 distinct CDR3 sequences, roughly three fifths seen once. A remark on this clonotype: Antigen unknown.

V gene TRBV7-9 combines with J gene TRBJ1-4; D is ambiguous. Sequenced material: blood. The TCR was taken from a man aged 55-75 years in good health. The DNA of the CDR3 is TGTGCCAGCAGCTCGGACGGGGAATTGAAAAAACTGTTTTTT. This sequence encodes CASSSDGELKKLFF.